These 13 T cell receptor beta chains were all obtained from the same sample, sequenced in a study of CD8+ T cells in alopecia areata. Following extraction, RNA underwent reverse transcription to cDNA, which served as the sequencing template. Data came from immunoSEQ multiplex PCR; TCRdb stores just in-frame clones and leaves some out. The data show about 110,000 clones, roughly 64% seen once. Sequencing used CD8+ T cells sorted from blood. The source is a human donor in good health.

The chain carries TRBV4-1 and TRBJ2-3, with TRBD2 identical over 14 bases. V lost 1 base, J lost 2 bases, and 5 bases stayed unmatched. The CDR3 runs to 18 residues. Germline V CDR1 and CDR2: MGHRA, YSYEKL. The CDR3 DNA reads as TGCGCCAGCAGCCAAGGTTCGGGACTAGCGGGGGCCACAGATACGCAGTATTTT. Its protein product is CASSQGSGLAGATDTQYF.

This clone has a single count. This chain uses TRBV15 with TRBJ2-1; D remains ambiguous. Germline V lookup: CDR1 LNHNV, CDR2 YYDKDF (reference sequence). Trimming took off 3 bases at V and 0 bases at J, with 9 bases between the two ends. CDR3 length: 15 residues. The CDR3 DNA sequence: TGTGCCACCAGCAGGGGTATCCGCTCCTACAATGAGCAGTTCTTC. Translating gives CATSRGIRSYNEQFF.

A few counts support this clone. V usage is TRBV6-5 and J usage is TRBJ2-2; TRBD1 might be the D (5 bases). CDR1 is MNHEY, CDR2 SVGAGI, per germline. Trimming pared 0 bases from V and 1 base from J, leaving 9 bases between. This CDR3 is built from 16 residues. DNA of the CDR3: TGTGCCAGCAGTTACTCCGTACAGGTGAACACCGGGGAGCTGTTTTTT. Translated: CASSYSVQVNTGELFF.

In DNA, the CDR3 is TGTGCCAGCAGCGCAAGAACTAGCGGGGACTACAATGAGCAGTTCTTC. It specifies CASSARTSGDYNEQFF. The rearrangement links TRBV9 to TRBJ2-1, with 10 bases that match TRBD2. J was trimmed by 3 bases and V by 3 bases; bases with no gene match: 6. The CDR3 extends over 16 amino acids. Per germline, CDR1 SGDLS and CDR2 YYNGEE.

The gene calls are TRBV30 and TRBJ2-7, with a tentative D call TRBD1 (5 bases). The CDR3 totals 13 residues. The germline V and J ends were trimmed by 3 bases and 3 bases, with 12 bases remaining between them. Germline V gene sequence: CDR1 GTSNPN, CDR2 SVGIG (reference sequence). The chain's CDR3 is CAWRPRDSYEQYF. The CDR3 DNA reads TGTGCCTGGAGGCCTAGAGACAGCTACGAGCAGTACTTC. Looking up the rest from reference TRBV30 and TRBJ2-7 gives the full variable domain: SQTIHQWPATLVQPVGSPLSLECTVEGTSNPNLYWYRQAAGRGLQLLFYSVGIGQISSEVPQNLSASRPQDRQFILSSKKLLLSDSGFYLCAWRPRDSYEQYFGPGTRLTVT.

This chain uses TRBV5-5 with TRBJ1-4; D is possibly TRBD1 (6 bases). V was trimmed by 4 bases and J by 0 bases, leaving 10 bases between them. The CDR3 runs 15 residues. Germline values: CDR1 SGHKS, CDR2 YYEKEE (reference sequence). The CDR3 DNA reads TGTGCCAGCAGCCTGACAGGAGCAACTAATGAAAAACTGTTTTTT. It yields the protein CASSLTGATNEKLFF.

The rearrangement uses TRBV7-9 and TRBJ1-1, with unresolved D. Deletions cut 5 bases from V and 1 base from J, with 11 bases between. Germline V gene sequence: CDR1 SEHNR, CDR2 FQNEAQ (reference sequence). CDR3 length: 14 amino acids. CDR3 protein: CASSPPRGNTEAFF. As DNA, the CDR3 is TGTGCCAGCAGCCCCCCCCGCGGGAACACTGAAGCTTTCTTT.

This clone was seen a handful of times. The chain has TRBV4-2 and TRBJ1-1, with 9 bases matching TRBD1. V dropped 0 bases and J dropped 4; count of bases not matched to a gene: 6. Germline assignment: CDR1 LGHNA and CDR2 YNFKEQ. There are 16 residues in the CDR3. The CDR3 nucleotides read TGTGCCAGCAGCCAAGATGAGGGACAGGGAAGCACTGAAGCTTTCTTT. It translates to CASSQDEGQGSTEAFF.

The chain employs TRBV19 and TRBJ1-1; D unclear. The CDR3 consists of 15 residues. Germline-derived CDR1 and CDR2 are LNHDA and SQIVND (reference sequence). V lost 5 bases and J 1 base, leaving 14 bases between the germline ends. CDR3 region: CASSYRGGENTEAFF. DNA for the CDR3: TGTGCCAGTAGTTACCGGGGTGGCGAGAACACTGAAGCTTTCTTT.

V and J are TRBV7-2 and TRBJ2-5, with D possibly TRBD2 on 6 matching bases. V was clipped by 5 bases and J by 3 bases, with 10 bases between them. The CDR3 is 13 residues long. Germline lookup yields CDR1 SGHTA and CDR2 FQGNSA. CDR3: CASSTSLKETQYF. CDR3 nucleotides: TGTGCCAGCAGCACTAGCCTCAAAGAGACCCAGTACTTC.

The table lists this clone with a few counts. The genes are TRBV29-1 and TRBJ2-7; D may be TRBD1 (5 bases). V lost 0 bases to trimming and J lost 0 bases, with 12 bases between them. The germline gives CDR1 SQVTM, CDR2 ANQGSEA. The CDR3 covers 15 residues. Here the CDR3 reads CSVEDDRFSSYEQYF. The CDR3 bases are TGCAGCGTTGAAGACGACAGATTCTCCTCCTACGAGCAGTACTTC.

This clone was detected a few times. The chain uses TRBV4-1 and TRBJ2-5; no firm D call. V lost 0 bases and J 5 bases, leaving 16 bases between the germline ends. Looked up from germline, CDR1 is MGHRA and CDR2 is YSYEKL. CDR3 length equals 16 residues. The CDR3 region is CASSQDRATFSETQYF. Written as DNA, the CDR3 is TGCGCCAGCAGCCAAGACCGGGCAACGTTTTCGGAGACCCAGTACTTC.

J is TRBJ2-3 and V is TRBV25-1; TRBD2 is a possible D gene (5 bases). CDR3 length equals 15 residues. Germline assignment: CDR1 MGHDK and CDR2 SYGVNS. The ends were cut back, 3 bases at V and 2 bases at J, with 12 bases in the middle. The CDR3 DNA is TGTGCCAGCAGTGACCTAGCACATATCACAGATACGCAGTATTTT. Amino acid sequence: CASSDLAHITDTQYF.